The 25 T cell receptor beta chains given below trace back to one sample, sequenced in a study of liver allograft versus peripheral blood T cells. Whole-study context: Intrahepatic T cell receptor repertoires from transplanted livers were compared against repertoires in recipients' peripheral blood.

TCRdb recomputed calls from the reads with MiXCR, one row per CDR3 protein. This sample has approximately 3,700 distinct CDR3 sequences; around 19% occur once, and the top ten carry over 15%. The receptors originated from a human patient who had a liver transplant. Some T cells may be transferred from the graft donor.

Concerning this clonotype itself: A much larger clone differs from this one at a single base, so this may be a read error. The chain recombines TRBV5-6 with TRBJ2-6, with a tentative D call TRBD2 (6 bases). V dropped 4 bases and J dropped 4 bases, with 15 bases sitting between them. Germline V gene lookup returns CDR1 SGHDT and CDR2 YYEEEE. This CDR3 is 16 amino acids long. CDR3 sequence (DNA): TGTGCCAGCAGCCCCCGATGGGGGGAGGGGGCCAACGTCCTGACTTTC. Its translation: CASSPRWGEGANVLTF.

This clonotype was counted ten times or more. The chain combines TRBV30 with TRBJ1-5; maybe TRBD1 (6 bases). There are 14 residues in the CDR3. The ends were cut back, 1 base at V and 2 bases at J, with 9 bases in the middle. Germline V gene sequence: CDR1 GTSNPN, CDR2 SVGIG (reference sequence). In nucleotides, the CDR3 is TGTGCCTGGAGTGGGGGGGCTGGCAATCAGCCCCAGCATTTT. This sequence encodes CAWSGGAGNQPQHF.

This clonotype was recorded a few times. V gene TRBV3-1 combines with J gene TRBJ2-2; no definite D call. Germline V gene lookup returns CDR1 LGHDT and CDR2 YNNKEL (reference sequence). The CDR3 consists of 16 residues. Trimming shortened V by 0 bases and J by 4 bases, and 12 bases separated the two germline ends. CDR3 sequence (DNA): TGTGCCAGCAGCCAAGAAGACCGAAGTGGCACCGGGGAGCTGTTTTTT. It yields the protein CASSQEDRSGTGELFF.

This clonotype is deemed medium-sized. The rearrangement links TRBV7-9 to TRBJ2-7; D unresolved. The germline gives CDR1 SEHNR, CDR2 FQNEAQ (reference sequence). This CDR3 has 11 residues. Trimming removed 0 bases from V and 7 bases from J, with 4 bases in between. The CDR3 loop reads CASSLAREQYF. As DNA, the CDR3 is TGTGCCAGCAGCTTAGCGCGGGAGCAGTACTTC.

By share, this clonotype counts as medium-sized. V gene TRBV6-5 combines with J gene TRBJ2-2, with TRBD1 identical over 7 bases. Germline assignment: CDR1 MNHEY and CDR2 SVGAGI. The CDR3 sequence is 15 residues long. The V and J ends lost 2 bases and 6 bases, in that order; junction bases with no gene match: 6. Here the CDR3 reads CASSYAQQGSGELFF. In DNA form, the CDR3 reads TGTGCCAGCAGTTACGCACAACAGGGGTCCGGGGAGCTGTTTTTT.

Many counts were recorded for this clonotype. V and J are TRBV7-3 and TRBJ2-7, with 9 nucleotides matching TRBD2. The germline V gene has CDR1 SGHTA and CDR2 FQGTGA. The CDR3 has 14 residues. Trimming took 5 bases from V and 0 from J; bases not matched to a gene: 2. The CDR3, as DNA: TGTGCCAGCAGCCTTAGCGGGAGCTCCTACGAGCAGTACTTC. Translating gives CASSLSGSSYEQYF.

By frequency in the sample, this clonotype is medium-sized. This rearrangement joins TRBV20-1 to TRBJ2-7; D ambiguous. The V and J ends lost 6 bases and 3 bases respectively, with 9 bases between them. Germline V gene data show CDR1 as DFQATT and CDR2 as SNEGSKA (reference sequence). CDR3 length: 11 residues. CDR3 region: CSAPLGYEQYF. The CDR3, as DNA: TGCAGTGCCCCTCTAGGCTACGAGCAGTACTTC.

The rearrangement links TRBV7-9 to TRBJ1-1, with D uncertain. The germline V and J ends were trimmed by 1 base and 5 bases, with 14 bases remaining between them. Germline-derived CDR1 and CDR2 are SEHNR and FQNEAQ (reference sequence). The CDR3 spans 15 residues. CDR3 region: CASSLGEGPRTEAFF. The CDR3 DNA is TGTGCCAGCAGCTTAGGGGAGGGCCCGCGGACTGAAGCTTTCTTT.

This clonotype is judged large. V is TRBV13 and J is TRBJ1-2; a possible D gene is TRBD1 (6 bases). Trimming took off 8 bases at V and 5 bases at J, with 18 bases between the two ends. Germline V gives CDR1 PRHDT, CDR2 FYEKMQ (reference sequence). The CDR3 is 14 residues long. CDR3: CASLRPGEGYGYTF. In nucleotides, the CDR3 is TGTGCCAGCCTACGCCCAGGGGAAGGGTATGGCTACACCTTC.

This clonotype was counted at least ten times. V gene TRBV6-5 combines with J gene TRBJ2-5; D is undetermined. Germline loops: CDR1 MNHEY, CDR2 SVGAGI. The CDR3 sequence is 14 residues long. V lost 5 bases to trimming and J lost 4 bases, with 14 bases between them. This CDR3 is CASSRLDGRETQYF. CDR3 DNA: TGTGCCAGCAGTCGACTCGACGGGCGAGAGACCCAGTACTTC.

This clonotype is labeled medium-sized (0.01 to 0.1%). This chain uses TRBV27 with TRBJ2-7, with 8 bases fitting TRBD2. V trimming: 2 bases; J trimming: 6 bases; junction bases outside the gene matches: 9. This CDR3 contains 15 residues. Germline V CDR1 and CDR2: MNHEY, SMNVEV (reference sequence). The DNA of the CDR3 is TGTGCCAGCAGTTTAGTGGCGACTAGCGTTGGCGAGCAGTACTTC. It encodes CASSLVATSVGEQYF.

By proportion, this clonotype is medium-sized. V is TRBV28 and J is TRBJ1-6, with D maybe TRBD1 (5 bases). V gave up 3 bases and J gave up 0 bases, with 12 bases separating them. This CDR3 spans 17 amino acids. Per the germline V gene, CDR1 is MDHEN and CDR2 is SYDVKM. The CDR3 protein is CASSFAGKNSYNSPLHF. In DNA form, the CDR3 reads TGTGCCAGCAGTTTCGCAGGGAAGAACTCCTATAATTCACCCCTCCACTTT.

Relative to its sample, this clonotype is medium-sized. This chain connects TRBV6-2 or TRBV6-3 to TRBJ2-1; the D is unclear. Per germline, CDR1 MNHEY and CDR2 SVGEGT. The CDR3 consists of 13 residues. Trimming pared 8 bases from V and 4 bases from J, leaving 12 bases between. The CDR3 protein is CASGRPPYNEQFF. CDR3 coding DNA: TGTGCCAGCGGGCGACCACCTTACAATGAGCAGTTCTTC.

Judged by abundance, this clonotype is medium-sized. This chain links TRBV13 with TRBJ2-2, with D perhaps matching TRBD1 (6 bases). V was clipped by 5 bases and J by 1 base, with 11 bases between them. Germline V CDR1 and CDR2: PRHDT, FYEKMQ (reference sequence). CDR3 length equals 15 residues. The CDR3 here is CASSVPGQNTGELFF. CDR3 DNA sequence: TGTGCCAGCAGCGTCCCGGGACAGAACACCGGGGAGCTGTTTTTT.

This clonotype is labeled as medium-sized (0.01 to 0.1%). The chain recombines TRBV12-3 or TRBV12-4 with TRBJ2-1, with 8 bases aligning to TRBD2. V dropped 5 bases and J dropped 2; count of bases not matched to a gene: 8. The CDR3 has 16 residues. CDR3 sequence (DNA): TGTGCCAGCAGTCCCCGGAATAGCGGGACCTACAATGAGCAGTTCTTC. As protein: CASSPRNSGTYNEQFF.

In its sample, this clonotype ranks as medium-sized. The chain employs TRBV9 and TRBJ2-1; 9 positions agree with TRBD1. V trimming: 3 bases; J trimming: 7 bases; junction bases outside the gene matches: 11. The CDR3 sequence is 16 residues long. CDR1 is SGDLS and CDR2 is YYNGEE in the germline V gene. The CDR3 DNA follows: TGTGCCAGCAGCGGATACAGGGGGCTTTTATCGAATGAGCAGTTCTTC. This encodes CASSGYRGLLSNEQFF.

This clonotype is classed as medium-sized (0.01 to 0.1%). The V gene is TRBV18, the J gene TRBJ2-6, with D unresolved. CDR3 length: 17 amino acids. CDR1 KGHSH and CDR2 LQKENI come from the germline V gene. V was cut by 2 bases and J by 1 base, with 12 bases left in between. The CDR3 nucleotides are TGTGCCAGCTCACCAGATCACCTCCTATCTGGGGCCAACGTCCTGACTTTC. This encodes CASSPDHLLSGANVLTF.

Within the sample, this clonotype is medium-sized. The chain combines TRBV13 with TRBJ2-1; 10 bases fit TRBD1. Germline V gene lookup returns CDR1 PRHDT and CDR2 FYEKMQ (reference sequence). This CDR3 has 15 amino acids. V lost 1 base and J lost 7; bases outside the gene matches: 4. CDR3 nucleotide sequence: TGTGCCAGCAGCTTAGAGACAGGGGGCGCGAATGAGCAGTTCTTC. This translates into CASSLETGGANEQFF.

This clonotype is medium-sized within its sample. The J gene is TRBJ2-1, the V gene TRBV5-6, with 8 bases fitting TRBD1. V shed 2 bases, J shed 5 bases, and the junction held 6 bases outside the gene matches. CDR3 length: 15 amino acids. Per the germline V gene, CDR1 is SGHDT and CDR2 is YYEEEE. The CDR3 region has the DNA TGTGCCAGCAGCTTACCGGGACAGGCACACAATGAGCAGTTCTTC. This sequence encodes CASSLPGQAHNEQFF.

This sequence joins TRBV10-3 and TRBJ2-3; no definite D call. The CDR3 contains 13 residues. The ends were cut back, 4 bases at V and 1 base at J, with 6 bases in the middle. Germline CDR1 reads ENHRY; CDR2 reads SYGVKD. DNA for the CDR3: TGTGCCATCAGTGGACACCGCACAGATACGCAGTATTTT. Translation gives CAISGHRTDTQYF.

This clonotype was detected only a few times. The chain combines TRBV28 with TRBJ2-7; 10 positions agree with TRBD2. Germline loops: CDR1 MDHEN, CDR2 SYDVKM. After removal of 5 bases from V and 4 bases from J, the junction contained 8 bases not matched to a gene. This CDR3 contains 15 residues. The CDR3 is CASSPQREGWYEQYF. In DNA form, the CDR3 reads TGTGCCAGCAGTCCACAGCGGGAGGGCTGGTACGAGCAGTACTTC.

By its share, this clonotype is medium-sized. This chain connects TRBV30 to TRBJ1-2; 9 nucleotides align to TRBD1. Germline V gives CDR1 GTSNPN, CDR2 SVGIG (reference sequence). After removal of 3 bases from V and 9 bases from J, the junction contained 8 bases not matched to a gene. The CDR3 is 13 amino acids. CDR3 sequence reads: CAWRDPDRGSYTF. The CDR3 nucleotides read TGTGCCTGGAGGGATCCGGACAGGGGCAGCTACACCTTC.

By its share, this clonotype is medium-sized. V is TRBV19 and J is TRBJ2-1, with 9 bases aligning to TRBD2. Germline lookup yields CDR1 LNHDA and CDR2 SQIVND (reference sequence). The J segment lost 7 bases and the V segment lost 4 bases, leaving 8 bases of the junction unmatched. There are 15 residues in the CDR3. The CDR3 here is CASSTPVAGENEQFF. The CDR3, as DNA: TGTGCCAGTAGTACCCCGGTAGCGGGAGAGAATGAGCAGTTCTTC.

The genes are TRBV20-1 and TRBJ2-7; possibly TRBD1 or TRBD2 for D (5 bases each). This CDR3 contains 14 residues. Germline V lookup: CDR1 DFQATT, CDR2 SNEGSKA (reference sequence). With 0 bases removed from V and 2 bases from J, the gap between germline ends came to 11 bases. The CDR3 coding sequence is TGCAGTGCTAGAGATTGGGACGGGACCTACGAGCAGTACTTC. It translates to CSARDWDGTYEQYF.

This clonotype is medium-sized. The chain carries TRBV27 and TRBJ1-5; the D gene is possibly TRBD1 (6 bases). Germline CDR1 reads MNHEY; CDR2 reads SMNVEV (reference sequence). This CDR3 has 16 residues. V lost 8 bases, J lost 0 bases, and 17 bases lay in between. CDR3 nucleotides: TGTGCCAGCCGAGAGGGACACCACTATAGCAATCAGCCCCAGCATTTT. Protein sequence: CASREGHHYSNQPQHF.